This TCR beta chain is drawn from a study of T cell changes during pregnancy in multiple sclerosis (dated by TCRdb to the late 2010s). Describing the broader study: Changes in the T cell repertoire over the course of pregnancy were examined in this study in women with multiple sclerosis.

About this clone itself: Its antigen specificity is not known. No qualities accompany the bases; no much larger clone lies one base away.

The method was the immunoSEQ multiplex PCR assay. TCRdb mirrors the immuneACCESS table, restricted to in-frame sequences. Some clones are absent from its copies; in checked studies, under half trace to an unresolved V gene, and the reason for the others is unknown. The sample table contains 50,000 or so clones; only one count was recorded for around 94% of them. 0.35% to 0.4% of the sample goes to the ten largest clones. CDR1 and CDR2, per the germline V gene (reference sequence), are GTSNPN and SVGIG. The trim is 3 bases for V and 2 bases for J, with a gap of 14 bases between the germline ends. From cysteine to phenylalanine, the CDR3 is 15 amino acids long. Only CDR3 DNA is held: 45 bases, read in frame from base 1.

Recombination linked TRBV30 to TRBJ1-5; TRBD1 is possibly the D segment (5 matching bases). Sequencing used CD4+ T cells from peripheral blood mononuclear cells, obtained before pregnancy. The clonotype originates from a female donor with multiple sclerosis, enrolled in a pregnancy study. The CDR3 here reads CAWRGLGPGNQPQHF. The DNA sequence is as follows: TGTGCCTGGAGGGGGCTGGGGCCGGGCAATCAGCCCCAGCATTTT.